The T cell receptor beta chain under discussion was sequenced for a study of T cells after yellow fever vaccination. Study as a whole: The authors sorted the EM, EMRA, CM and Tscm memory subsets using CD3, CD45RA, CCR7 and CD95. SMART-Seq v4 Ultra Low Input handled preparation of low-cell-number fractions.

Synthesis of TCR cDNA relied on 5'RACE template switching, which attached a universal primer site and UMIs. Via MiXCR, TCRdb re-called the 5' RACE reads, giving one row per CDR3 protein. The sample includes roughly 30,000 distinct CDR3 sequences, about 10% of them seen just once. From germline, CDR1 is LGHDT and CDR2 YNNKEL (reference sequence). Deletions cut 3 bases from V and 0 bases from J, with 9 bases between. The CDR3 sequence is 16 residues long. Only a few counts were recorded for this clonotype. The clonotype comes from a man aged 18 to 29 who received the YFV17D yellow fever vaccine. The sample consisted of PBMCs, either bulk or a sorted T-cell subset (CD4+, CD8+, memory, or dextramer-sorted; not recorded which), taken around 16 days after the first yellow fever vaccination. The chain has TRBV3-1 and TRBJ2-6; D unclear. In DNA, the CDR3 is TGTGCCAGCAGCCATTCTGGGGACTCTGGGGCCAACGTCCTGACTTTC. Its translation: CASSHSGDSGANVLTF.